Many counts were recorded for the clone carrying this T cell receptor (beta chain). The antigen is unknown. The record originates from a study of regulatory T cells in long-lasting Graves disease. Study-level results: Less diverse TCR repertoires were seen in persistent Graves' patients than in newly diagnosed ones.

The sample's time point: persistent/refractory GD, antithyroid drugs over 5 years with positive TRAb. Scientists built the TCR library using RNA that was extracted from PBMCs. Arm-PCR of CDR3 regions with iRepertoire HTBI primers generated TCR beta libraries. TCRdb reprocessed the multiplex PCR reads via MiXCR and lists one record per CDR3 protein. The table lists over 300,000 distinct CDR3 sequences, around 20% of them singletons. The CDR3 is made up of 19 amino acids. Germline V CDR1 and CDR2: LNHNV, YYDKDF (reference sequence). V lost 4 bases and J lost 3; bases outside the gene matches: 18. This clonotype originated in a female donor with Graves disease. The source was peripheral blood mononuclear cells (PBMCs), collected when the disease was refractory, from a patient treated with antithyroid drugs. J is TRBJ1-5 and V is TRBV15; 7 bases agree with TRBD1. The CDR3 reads CATSKDLSGTVGDNQPQHF. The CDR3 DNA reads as TGTGCCACCAGCAAAGATCTTTCCGGGACAGTAGGAGACAATCAGCCCCAGCATTTT.